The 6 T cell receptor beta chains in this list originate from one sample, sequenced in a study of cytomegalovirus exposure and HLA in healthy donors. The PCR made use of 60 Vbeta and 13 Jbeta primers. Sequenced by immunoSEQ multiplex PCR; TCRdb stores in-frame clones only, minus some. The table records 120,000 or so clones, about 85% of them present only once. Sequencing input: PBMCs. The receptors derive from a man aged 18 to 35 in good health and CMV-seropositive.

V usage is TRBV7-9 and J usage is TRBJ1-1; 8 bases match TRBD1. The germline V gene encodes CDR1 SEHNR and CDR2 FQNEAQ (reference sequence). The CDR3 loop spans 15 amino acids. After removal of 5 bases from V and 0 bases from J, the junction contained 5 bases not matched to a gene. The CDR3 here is CASSNPTGVNTEAFF. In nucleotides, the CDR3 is TGTGCCAGCAGCAATCCGACAGGGGTGAACACTGAAGCTTTCTTT.

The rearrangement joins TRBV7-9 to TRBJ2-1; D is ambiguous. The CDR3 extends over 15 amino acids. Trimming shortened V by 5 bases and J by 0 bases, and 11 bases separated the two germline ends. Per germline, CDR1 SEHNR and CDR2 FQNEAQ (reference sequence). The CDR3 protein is CASSPLADSYNEQFF. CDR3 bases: TGTGCCAGCAGCCCCCTGGCGGACTCCTACAATGAGCAGTTCTTC.

The CDR3 nucleotides read TGTGCCATCAGGAGTGGGACAGGGGGGGGAGATACGCAGTATTTT. Its translation: CAIRSGTGGGDTQYF. The chain combines TRBV10-3 with TRBJ2-3; 11 bases match TRBD1. CDR1 is ENHRY, CDR2 SYGVKD, per germline. The trim removed 6 bases at V and 5 bases at J, leaving 7 bases unmatched. The CDR3 is 15 residues long.

CDR3 amino acids: CASSLRDNLYEQYF. CDR3 DNA: TGTGCCAGCAGCTTAAGAGACAACCTTTACGAGCAGTACTTC. The chain joins TRBV7-9 to TRBJ2-7; no reliable D call. The CDR3 length is 14 residues. Trimming stripped 2 bases from V and 4 bases from J, with 12 bases between. Per the germline V gene, CDR1 is SEHNR and CDR2 is FQNEAQ (reference sequence).

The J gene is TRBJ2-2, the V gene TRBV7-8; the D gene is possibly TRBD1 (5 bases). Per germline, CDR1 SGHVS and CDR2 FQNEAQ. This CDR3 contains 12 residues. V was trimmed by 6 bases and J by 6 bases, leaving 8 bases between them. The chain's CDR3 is CASRTRAGELFF. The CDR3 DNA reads TGTGCCAGCAGGACCAGGGCCGGGGAGCTGTTTTTT.

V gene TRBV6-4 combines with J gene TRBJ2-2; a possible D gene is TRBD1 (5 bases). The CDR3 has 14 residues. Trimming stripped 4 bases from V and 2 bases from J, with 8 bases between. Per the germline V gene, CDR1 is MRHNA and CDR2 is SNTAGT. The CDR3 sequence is CASSAGPNTGELFF. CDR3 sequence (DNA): TGTGCCAGCAGTGCAGGGCCCAACACCGGGGAGCTGTTTTTT.